This entry is about one TCR beta chain. The antigen remains undetermined. This entry belongs to a study of PD-L1 blockade in urothelial cancer. Overall study results and limits: Clonality of blood TCR below the median before treatment predicted better survival.

Time point denoted: pretreatment peripheral blood. Data came from immunoSEQ multiplex PCR; TCRdb stores just in-frame clones and leaves some out. The sample includes 70,000 to 90,000 clones, roughly 84% of them seen just once. Germline V gives CDR1 MNHNS, CDR2 SASEGT. V was cut by 4 bases and J by 1 base, with 10 bases left in between. The CDR3 contains 15 residues. The chain combines TRBV6-1 with TRBJ2-2; maybe TRBD1 (6 bases). This TCR came from a man aged 55 to 70 with urothelial cancer. Sequenced material: PBMCs, taken around atezolizumab (anti-PD-L1) treatment. DNA for the CDR3: TGTGCCAGCAGTGGGCCGGGACAGAACACCGGGGAGCTGTTTTTT. Translation gives CASSGPGQNTGELFF.